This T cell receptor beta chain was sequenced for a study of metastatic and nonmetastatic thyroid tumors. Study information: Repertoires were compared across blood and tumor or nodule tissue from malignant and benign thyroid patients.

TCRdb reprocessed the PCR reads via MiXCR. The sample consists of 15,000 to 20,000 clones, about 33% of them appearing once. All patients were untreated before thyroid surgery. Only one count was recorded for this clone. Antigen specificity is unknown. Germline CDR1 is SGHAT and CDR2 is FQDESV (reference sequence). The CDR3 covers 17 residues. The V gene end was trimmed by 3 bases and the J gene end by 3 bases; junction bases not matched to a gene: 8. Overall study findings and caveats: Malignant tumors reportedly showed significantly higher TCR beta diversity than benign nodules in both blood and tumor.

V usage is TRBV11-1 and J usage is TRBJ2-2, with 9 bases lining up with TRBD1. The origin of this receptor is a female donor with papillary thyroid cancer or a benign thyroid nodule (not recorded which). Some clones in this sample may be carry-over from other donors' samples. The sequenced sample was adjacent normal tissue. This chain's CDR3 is CASSLQPGQGDTGELFF. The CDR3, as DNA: TGTGCCAGCAGCTTGCAGCCGGGACAGGGTGACACCGGGGAGCTGTTTTTT.